This TCR beta chain was recorded in a study of T-cell memory formation after mild COVID-19. Across the whole study: Clusters of TCRs were largely donor specific. Study-level findings and limits: Mainly CM and EM harbored the contracting CD4+ clones; mainly EMRA harbored the CD8+ ones.

The CDR3 has 15 residues. The germline gives CDR1 SGHTS, CDR2 YDEGEE. Trimming pared 1 base from V and 2 bases from J, leaving 10 bases between. A note on this clonotype: Its antigen remains unknown.

TCR alpha and TCR beta cDNA libraries with sample barcodes and UMIs came from 5'RACE using constant-segment primers. One entry per CDR3 protein, called by TCRdb with MiXCR from the 5' RACE reads. The table includes about 140,000 distinct CDR3 sequences, about 14% detected once. Source material: PBMCs or a T cell subset sorted from them (not recorded which). The source is an adult woman who had mild COVID-19 (a few samples of this study predate the infection). Cell type and time point are not known. This chain connects TRBV5-8 to TRBJ1-5; D is unresolved. CDR3 loop: CASSLTGTGNQPQHF. The CDR3 bases are TGTGCCAGCAGCTTGACCGGCACGGGCAATCAGCCCCAGCATTTT.